This record covers a single T cell receptor (beta chain). Its antigen is as yet unknown. This entry comes from a study of T cell repertoires in cytomegalovirus infection. Looking at the study overall: Carrying CMV and the relevant HLA type showed in public TCR beta signatures. Broader study findings: Adding up the frequency of public TCR beta families identified people who carried CMV plus the relevant HLA. HLA-C-restricted CMV-specific TCR beta clonotypes were dominant in the ex vivo response.

TCRdb recomputed calls from the reads with MiXCR, one row per CDR3 protein. The repertoire holds approximately 350,000 distinct CDR3 sequences, roughly 34% seen once, with about 14% in the top ten. The CDR3 runs to 14 residues. The germline gives CDR1 SGHTA, CDR2 FQGNSA. V was clipped by 7 bases and J by 0 bases, with 12 bases between them. The TCR sequence derives from a human donor in good health (CMV status not recorded). Some clones in this sample may be carry-over from other donors' samples. Sequencing used cultured PBMCs, obtained from culture after CMV antigen stimulation. The rearrangement links TRBV7-2 to TRBJ1-1, with D unclear. The CDR3 DNA sequence: TGTGCCAGCACCCCGGAGGGAATGAACACTGAAGCTTTCTTT. The encoded protein is CASTPEGMNTEAFF.